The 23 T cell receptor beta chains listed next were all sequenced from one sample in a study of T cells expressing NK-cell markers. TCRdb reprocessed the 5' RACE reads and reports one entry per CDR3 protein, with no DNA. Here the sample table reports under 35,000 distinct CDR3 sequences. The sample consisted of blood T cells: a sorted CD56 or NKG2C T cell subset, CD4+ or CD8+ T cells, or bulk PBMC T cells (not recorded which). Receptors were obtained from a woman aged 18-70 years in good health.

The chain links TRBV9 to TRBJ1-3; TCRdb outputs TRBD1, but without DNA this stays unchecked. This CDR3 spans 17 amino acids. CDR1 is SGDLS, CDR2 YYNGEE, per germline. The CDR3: CASSPMRQGARGNTIYF.

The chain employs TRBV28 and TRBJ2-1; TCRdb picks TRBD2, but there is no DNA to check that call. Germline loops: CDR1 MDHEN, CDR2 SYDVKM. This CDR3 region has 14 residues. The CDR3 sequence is CASGRGESHNEQFF.

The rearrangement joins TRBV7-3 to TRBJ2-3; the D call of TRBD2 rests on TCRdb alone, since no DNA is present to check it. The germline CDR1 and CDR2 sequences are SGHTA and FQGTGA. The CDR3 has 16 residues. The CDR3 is CSPTATRRLMADTQYF. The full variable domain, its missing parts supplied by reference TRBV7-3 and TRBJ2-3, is GAGVSQTPSNKVTEKGKYVELRCDPISGHTALYWYRQSLGQGPEFLIYFQGTGAADDSGLPNDRFFAVRPEGSVSTLKIQRTERGDSAVYLCSPTATRRLMADTQYFGPGTRLTVL.

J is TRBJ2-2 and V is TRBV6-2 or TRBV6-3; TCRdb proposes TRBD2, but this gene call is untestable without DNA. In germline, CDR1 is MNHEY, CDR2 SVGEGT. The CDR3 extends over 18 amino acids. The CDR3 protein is CASSYSKLAGGPNGELFF.

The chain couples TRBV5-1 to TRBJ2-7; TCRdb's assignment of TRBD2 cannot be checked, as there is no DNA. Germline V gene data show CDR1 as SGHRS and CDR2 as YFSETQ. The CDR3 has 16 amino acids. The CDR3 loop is CASSPPGSGAIYEQYF. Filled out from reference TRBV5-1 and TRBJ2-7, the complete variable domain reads KAGVTQTPRYLIKTRGQQVTLSCSPISGHRSVSWYQQTPGQGLQFLFEYFSETQRNKGNFPGRFSGRQFSNSRSEMNVSTLELGDSALYLCASSPPGSGAIYEQYFGPGTRLTVT.

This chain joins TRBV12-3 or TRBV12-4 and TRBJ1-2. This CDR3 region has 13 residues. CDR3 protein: CASSRAQPDGYTF.

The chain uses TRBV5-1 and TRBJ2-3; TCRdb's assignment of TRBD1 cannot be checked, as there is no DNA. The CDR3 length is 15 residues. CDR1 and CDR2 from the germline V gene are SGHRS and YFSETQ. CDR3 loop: CASSQGQRTTDTQYF.

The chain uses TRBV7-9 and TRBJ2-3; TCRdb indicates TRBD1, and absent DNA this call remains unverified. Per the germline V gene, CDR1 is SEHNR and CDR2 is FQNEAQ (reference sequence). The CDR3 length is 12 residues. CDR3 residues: CASSPEGVTQYF. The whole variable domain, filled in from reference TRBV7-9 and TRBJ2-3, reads DTGVSQNPRHKITKRGQNVTFRCDPISEHNRLYWYRQTLGQGPEFLTYFQNEAQLEKSRLLSDRFSAERPKGSFSTLEIQRTEQGDSAMYLCASSPEGVTQYFGPGTRLTVL.

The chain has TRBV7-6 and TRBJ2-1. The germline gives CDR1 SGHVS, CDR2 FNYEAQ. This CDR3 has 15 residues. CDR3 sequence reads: CASTPGGTYYNEQFF.

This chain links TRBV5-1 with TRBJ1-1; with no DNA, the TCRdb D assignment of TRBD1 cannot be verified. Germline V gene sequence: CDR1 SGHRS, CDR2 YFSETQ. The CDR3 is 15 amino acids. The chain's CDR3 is CASSLGDRGRVEAFF.

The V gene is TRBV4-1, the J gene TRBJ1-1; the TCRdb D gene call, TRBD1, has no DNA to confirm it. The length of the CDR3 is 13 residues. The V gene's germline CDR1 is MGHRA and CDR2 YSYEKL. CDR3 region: CASSQRRGLEAFF.

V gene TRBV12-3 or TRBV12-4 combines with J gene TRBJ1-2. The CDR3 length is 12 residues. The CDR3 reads CASSSVNYGYTF.

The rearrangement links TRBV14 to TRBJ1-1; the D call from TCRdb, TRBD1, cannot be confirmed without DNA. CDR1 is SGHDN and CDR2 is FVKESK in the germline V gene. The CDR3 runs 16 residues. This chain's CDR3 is CASSQEAGGVNTEAFF. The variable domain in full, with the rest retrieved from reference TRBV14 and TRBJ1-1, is EAGVTQFPSHSVIEKGQTVTLRCDPISGHDNLYWYRRVMGKEIKFLLHFVKESKQDESGMPNNRFLAERTGGTYSTLKVQPAELEDSGVYFCASSQEAGGVNTEAFFGQGTRLTVV.

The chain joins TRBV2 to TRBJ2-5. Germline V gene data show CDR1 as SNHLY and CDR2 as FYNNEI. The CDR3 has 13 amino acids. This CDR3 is CASSEGRKETQYF.

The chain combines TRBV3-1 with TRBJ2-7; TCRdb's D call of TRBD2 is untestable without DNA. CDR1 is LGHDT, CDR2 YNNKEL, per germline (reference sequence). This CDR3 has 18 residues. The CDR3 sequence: CASSEAIGTSGSNYEQYF.

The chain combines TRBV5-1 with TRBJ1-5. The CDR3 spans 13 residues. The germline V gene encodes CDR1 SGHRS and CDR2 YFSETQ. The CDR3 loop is CASRLSLAQPQHF.

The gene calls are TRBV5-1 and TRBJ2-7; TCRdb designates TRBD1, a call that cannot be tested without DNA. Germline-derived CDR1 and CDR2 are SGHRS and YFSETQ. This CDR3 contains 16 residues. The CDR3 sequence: CASGRRELGASYEQYF.

The CDR3 sequence: CASSLEGLAGGPTDTQYF. The V and J genes are TRBV5-1 and TRBJ2-3; TCRdb calls TRBD2, which cannot be checked without DNA. The CDR3 has 18 amino acids. Germline-derived CDR1 and CDR2 are SGHRS and YFSETQ.

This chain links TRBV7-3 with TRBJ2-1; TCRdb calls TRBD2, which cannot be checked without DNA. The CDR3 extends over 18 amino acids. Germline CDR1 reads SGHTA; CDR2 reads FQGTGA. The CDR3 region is CASSLLFPSTSGNNEQFF.

CDR3 protein: CASSFDINPEAFF. The chain couples TRBV5-6 to TRBJ1-1. Germline V CDR1 and CDR2: SGHDT, YYEEEE. CDR3 size: 13 residues.

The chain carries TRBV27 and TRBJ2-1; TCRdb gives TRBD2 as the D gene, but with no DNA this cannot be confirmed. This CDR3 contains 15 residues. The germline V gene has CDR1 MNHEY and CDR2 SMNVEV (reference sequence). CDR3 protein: CASSLGASVLREQFF.

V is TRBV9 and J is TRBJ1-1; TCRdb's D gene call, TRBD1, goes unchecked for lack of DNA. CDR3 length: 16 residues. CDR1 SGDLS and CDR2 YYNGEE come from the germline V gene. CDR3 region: CASSVGPGQGAGEAFF.

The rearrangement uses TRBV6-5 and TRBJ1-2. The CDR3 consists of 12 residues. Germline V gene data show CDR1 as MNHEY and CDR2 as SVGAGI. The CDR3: CASRDDTYGYTF.